These 30 T cell receptor beta chains were sequenced from one sample in a study of blood T cell repertoires in COVID-19. Some clones are missing from TCRdb's copy, which holds only in-frame ones; the method was immunoSEQ multiplex PCR. The repertoire has about 330,000 clones, around nine tenths of them found once; the top ten carry less than 5.5%. Sequenced material: PBMCs or T cells enriched from blood (not recorded which). The receptors derive from a man under 40 who had recovered from COVID-19.

CDR3 DNA sequence: TGTGCCAGCTCACCACCGGAGGGACCAGCCGGGGAGCTGTTTTTT. Protein: CASSPPEGPAGELFF. The V gene is TRBV18, the J gene TRBJ2-2; D might be TRBD2 (6 bases). The CDR3 has 15 amino acids. Germline V gene sequence: CDR1 KGHSH, CDR2 LQKENI. The V end lost 0 bases, the J end lost 6 bases, and 11 bases lay between the germline ends.

The chain recombines TRBV11-2 with TRBJ2-3; 9 bases are a match to TRBD2. The CDR3 has 16 amino acids. The germline V gene has CDR1 SGHAT and CDR2 FQNNGV. Trimming at V came to 4 bases and at J to 1 base, leaving 6 bases not matched to a gene. CDR3 protein: CASSSGRTSGTDTQYF. Here the CDR3 DNA reads TGTGCCAGCAGCTCGGGGCGGACTAGCGGCACAGATACGCAGTATTTT.

The rearrangement uses TRBV5-1 and TRBJ2-2, with TRBD1 matching 7 bases. This CDR3 has 14 amino acids. V shed 5 bases and J 1 base; nucleotides not matched to a gene: 2. Germline V gene sequence: CDR1 SGHRS, CDR2 YFSETQ. This CDR3 is CASRAGGNTGELFF. The CDR3 nucleotides are TGCGCCAGCAGGGCAGGGGGGAACACCGGGGAGCTGTTTTTT.

The rearrangement links TRBV5-1 to TRBJ1-2, with 8 nucleotides matching TRBD1. V trimming: 0 bases; J trimming: 4 bases; junction bases outside the gene matches: 2. The CDR3 loop spans 14 amino acids. Germline CDR1 reads SGHRS; CDR2 reads YFSETQ. CDR3 nucleotide sequence: TGCGCCAGCAGCTTGGGTGACAGGGGCTATGGCTACACCTTC. Its protein is CASSLGDRGYGYTF.

In its sample, this clone was seen once. The chain joins TRBV4-1 to TRBJ2-5; 14 bases fit TRBD2. This CDR3 comprises 19 residues. The germline V gene has CDR1 MGHRA and CDR2 YSYEKL. Trimming took 0 bases from V and 4 from J; bases not matched to a gene: 10. This CDR3 reads CASSQEVVGLAGGRETQYF. The CDR3 DNA follows: TGCGCCAGCAGCCAAGAGGTCGTTGGACTAGCGGGGGGTCGAGAGACCCAGTACTTC.

The genes are TRBV9 and TRBJ2-1; 8 nucleotides line up with TRBD1. Germline values: CDR1 SGDLS, CDR2 YYNGEE. This CDR3 has 14 residues. V was pared by 3 bases and J by 4 bases, with 3 bases of the junction left unmatched. The CDR3 here is CASSAGQVYNEQFF. The CDR3 coding sequence is TGTGCCAGCAGCGCGGGACAGGTTTACAATGAGCAGTTCTTC.

This clone was seen a few times. The chain is built from TRBV5-4 and TRBJ1-4; 9 bases fit TRBD1. Germline CDR1 reads SGHNT; CDR2 reads YYREEE (reference sequence). V was clipped by 3 bases and J by 8 bases; unmatched bases: 8. The CDR3 loop spans 15 amino acids. CDR3 nucleotides: TGTGCCAGCAGCTGGGCCGGGACAGGGACGGAAAAACTGTTTTTT. It encodes CASSWAGTGTEKLFF.

The rearrangement uses TRBV29-1 and TRBJ2-7, with 12 bases aligning to TRBD1. Germline assignment: CDR1 SQVTM and CDR2 ANQGSEA. V gave up 6 bases and J gave up 4 bases; unmatched junction bases: 4. This CDR3 contains 13 residues. The CDR3 here is CSVGQGARYEQYF. CDR3 bases: TGCAGCGTGGGACAGGGGGCGCGGTACGAGCAGTACTTC.

The genes are TRBV4-1 and TRBJ1-6; TRBD1 is a possible D gene (6 bases). The CDR3 has 16 amino acids. Germline V CDR1 and CDR2: MGHRA, YSYEKL. V was shortened by 0 bases and J by 6 bases, with 12 bases between the two germline ends. As DNA, the CDR3 is TGCGCCAGCAGCCAAGATAGGAACAGGGTTAATTCACCCCTCCACTTT. This encodes CASSQDRNRVNSPLHF.

The gene calls are TRBV5-1 and TRBJ2-5; 7 bases are a match to TRBD2. V lost 4 bases, J lost 5 bases, and 14 bases stayed unmatched. Germline V gene lookup returns CDR1 SGHRS and CDR2 YFSETQ. This CDR3 contains 16 residues. CDR3 amino acids: CASSLASGTLSETQYF. CDR3 DNA sequence: TGCGCCAGCAGCCTGGCGAGCGGGACCCTAAGTGAGACCCAGTACTTC.

The chain recombines TRBV5-1 with TRBJ2-7; D might be TRBD2 (7 bases). Trimming took off 1 base at V and 1 base at J, with 15 bases between the two ends. Germline loops: CDR1 SGHRS, CDR2 YFSETQ. CDR3 length equals 16 residues. The CDR3 sequence is CASSLFGGRQSYEQYF. The CDR3 nucleotides read TGCGCCAGCAGCTTGTTCGGGGGGCGACAGTCCTACGAGCAGTACTTC.

The DNA for the CDR3 is TGTGCCAGCAGCTCTTTAGATTTCCAAGAGACCCAGTACTTC. Translating it yields CASSSLDFQETQYF. The rearrangement joins TRBV5-6 to TRBJ2-5; D is unclear. The germline V gene encodes CDR1 SGHDT and CDR2 YYEEEE. The length of the CDR3 is 14 residues. The ends were cut back, 3 bases at V and 1 base at J, with 10 bases in the middle.

The CDR3 DNA sequence: TGTGCCAGTACTACGGACAGGGCGAACACCGGGGAGCTGTTTTTT. This gives the protein CASTTDRANTGELFF. The gene calls are TRBV19 and TRBJ2-2; 8 bases line up with TRBD1. V was pared by 7 bases and J by 0 bases, with 4 bases of the junction left unmatched. Germline V gene lookup returns CDR1 LNHDA and CDR2 SQIVND (reference sequence). CDR3 length: 15 amino acids.

The chain employs TRBV10-3 and TRBJ2-7, with 10 bases matching TRBD1. Trimming removed 10 bases from V and 1 base from J; junction bases left unmatched: 16. The CDR3 contains 17 residues. Germline CDR1 reads ENHRY; CDR2 reads SYGVKD. CDR3 DNA: TGTGCCACCCGCCGGGACAGGGGCACCCATGGTTCCTACGAGCAGTACTTC. This translates into CATRRDRGTHGSYEQYF.

The rearrangement joins TRBV6-5 to TRBJ2-7; 9 positions agree with TRBD1. CDR3 size: 14 residues. The germline V gene encodes CDR1 MNHEY and CDR2 SVGAGI. The trim removed 6 bases at V and 4 bases at J, leaving 7 bases unmatched. CDR3 protein: CASRDTGGKYEQYF. CDR3 DNA: TGTGCCAGCAGGGATACAGGGGGCAAGTACGAGCAGTACTTC.

The V gene is TRBV5-4, the J gene TRBJ2-1; 10 positions agree with TRBD1. The CDR3 runs to 17 residues. Looked up from germline, CDR1 is SGHNT and CDR2 is YYREEE (reference sequence). With V trimmed by 3 bases and J by 3 bases, 9 bases remained unmatched. The CDR3 here is CASSWDSGTGVYNEQFF. The CDR3 DNA is TGTGCCAGCAGCTGGGACTCCGGGACAGGGGTCTACAATGAGCAGTTCTTC.

The V and J genes are TRBV2 and TRBJ1-1; 7 nucleotides align to TRBD1. V was clipped by 7 bases and J by 4 bases; unmatched bases: 9. In germline, CDR1 is SNHLY, CDR2 FYNNEI. This CDR3 comprises 14 residues. CDR3 residues: CASTAEGQSTEAFF. As DNA, the CDR3 is TGTGCCAGCACCGCCGAGGGACAGAGCACTGAAGCTTTCTTT.

The DNA of the CDR3 is TGCGCCAGCAGGAGCCTACAGGGGAAAGGCAATCAGCCCCAGCATTTT. Its translation is CASRSLQGKGNQPQHF. The chain combines TRBV4-1 with TRBJ1-5; TRBD1 aligns across 7 bases. Germline V gene lookup returns CDR1 MGHRA and CDR2 YSYEKL. The trim removed 6 bases at V and 2 bases at J, leaving 10 bases unmatched. This CDR3 contains 16 residues.

The chain carries TRBV18 and TRBJ1-6, with 8 bases that match TRBD1. The CDR3 extends over 15 amino acids. Trimming removed 0 bases from V and 8 bases from J; junction bases left unmatched: 3. The germline CDR1 and CDR2 sequences are KGHSH and LQKENI. The DNA for the CDR3 is TGTGCCAGCTCACCACCGAACAGGGGGGATTCACCCCTCCACTTT. Translated, it gives CASSPPNRGDSPLHF.

To note about this clone: This sample also contains other DNA sequences that code for the same CDR3. V is TRBV11-3 and J is TRBJ2-1, with D possibly being TRBD2 (6 bases). The CDR3 sequence is 13 residues long. V was cut by 2 bases and J by 6 bases, with 8 bases left in between. Looked up from germline, CDR1 is SGHNT and CDR2 is YENEEA. The CDR3 loop reads CASSLTGGNEQFF. Here the CDR3 DNA reads TGTGCCAGCAGCTTAACCGGGGGCAATGAGCAGTTCTTC.

The CDR3 here is CASSFARAGVWSYTF. DNA of the CDR3: TGTGCCAGCAGTTTTGCAAGGGCAGGGGTATGGAGCTACACCTTC. This sequence joins TRBV28 and TRBJ1-2, with D possibly matching TRBD1 (6 bases). Trimming took 3 bases from V and 9 from J, leaving 20 bases between them. CDR1 is MDHEN and CDR2 is SYDVKM in the germline V gene. The CDR3 consists of 15 residues.

This clone was recorded a few times. J is TRBJ1-6 and V is TRBV7-9; D not resolved. Trimming stripped 0 bases from V and 8 bases from J, with 5 bases between. Per the germline V gene, CDR1 is SEHNR and CDR2 is FQNEAQ (reference sequence). The CDR3 loop spans 13 amino acids. Here the CDR3 DNA reads TGTGCCAGCAGCTTAGCGGCAGATTCACCCCTCCACTTT. Translation: CASSLAADSPLHF.

The chain is built from TRBV5-5 and TRBJ2-6, with no clear D. CDR3 length: 15 residues. V lost 4 bases and J lost 1, with 9 bases in between. Germline CDR1 SGHKS, CDR2 YYEKEE (reference sequence). Here the CDR3 reads CASSGESSGANVLTF. The CDR3 DNA follows: TGTGCCAGCAGCGGTGAGTCATCTGGGGCCAACGTCCTGACTTTC.

The V and J genes are TRBV5-8 and TRBJ1-3; D is undetermined. V lost 3 bases and J 4 bases, leaving 8 bases between the germline ends. Germline CDR1 SGHTS, CDR2 YDEGEE. The CDR3 runs 13 residues. CDR3 protein: CASSSRAGNTIYF. The CDR3 bases are TGTGCCAGCAGCTCAAGAGCCGGAAACACCATATATTTT.

The table lists this clone with a count of one. Other DNA sequences of this sample code for an identical CDR3. The V gene is TRBV5-1, the J gene TRBJ1-5, with 7 bases identical to TRBD1. Per the germline V gene, CDR1 is SGHRS and CDR2 is YFSETQ. J was trimmed by 6 bases and V by 0 bases; bases with no gene match: 0. This CDR3 has 13 amino acids. This CDR3 reads CASSLDRGQPQHF. DNA for the CDR3: TGCGCCAGCAGCTTGGACAGGGGTCAGCCCCAGCATTTT.

The rearrangement uses TRBV30 and TRBJ1-6; D is ambiguous. This CDR3 is built from 11 residues. V lost 5 bases and J 9 bases, leaving 8 bases between the germline ends. The germline gives CDR1 GTSNPN, CDR2 SVGIG (reference sequence). CDR3 sequence (DNA): TGTGCCTGGGACGGTGGTTCACCCCTCCACTTT. Protein: CAWDGGSPLHF.

This chain uses TRBV28 with TRBJ1-2, with 8 bases that match TRBD1. Germline V gene data show CDR1 as MDHEN and CDR2 as SYDVKM. The CDR3 spans 17 residues. Trimming took 7 bases from V and 0 from J; bases not matched to a gene: 13. The CDR3 coding sequence is TGTGCCAGCAACTCCCCCGGGACAGGCATCTCTAACTATGGCTACACCTTC. It codes for CASNSPGTGISNYGYTF.

The V gene is TRBV7-3, the J gene TRBJ2-3, with 12 nucleotides matching TRBD2. The germline V gene encodes CDR1 SGHTA and CDR2 FQGTGA. Trimming took 5 bases from V and 9 from J; bases not matched to a gene: 6. This CDR3 has 14 amino acids. The CDR3 region has the DNA TGTGCCAGCAGCCGGCAAGGGACTAGCGGGACGCAGTATTTT. Translating gives CASSRQGTSGTQYF.

The rearrangement joins TRBV28 to TRBJ1-4, with 7 bases lining up with TRBD1. V lost 7 bases to trimming and J lost 6 bases; unmatched junction nucleotides: 11. CDR1 is MDHEN, CDR2 SYDVKM, per germline. The CDR3 extends over 15 amino acids. The CDR3 is CASTPIGTDDEKLFF. The CDR3 coding sequence is TGTGCCAGCACTCCGATAGGGACAGACGATGAAAAACTGTTTTTT.

The chain uses TRBV11-2 and TRBJ2-2, with 8 bases aligning to TRBD1. With 5 bases clipped from V and 3 bases from J, the junction kept 2 bases outside the gene matches. Germline lookup yields CDR1 SGHAT and CDR2 FQNNGV. The CDR3 runs to 14 residues. CDR3 loop: CASSTQGDTGELFF. CDR3 sequence (DNA): TGTGCCAGCAGCACACAGGGGGACACCGGGGAGCTGTTTTTT.